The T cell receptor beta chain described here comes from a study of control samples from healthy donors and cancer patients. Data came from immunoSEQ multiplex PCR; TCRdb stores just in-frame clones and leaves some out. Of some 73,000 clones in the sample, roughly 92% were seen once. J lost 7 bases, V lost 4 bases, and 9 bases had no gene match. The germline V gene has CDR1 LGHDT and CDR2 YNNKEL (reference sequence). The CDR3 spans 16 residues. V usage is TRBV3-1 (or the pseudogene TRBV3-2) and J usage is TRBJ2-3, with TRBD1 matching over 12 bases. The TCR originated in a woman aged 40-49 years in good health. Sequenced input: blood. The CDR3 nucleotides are TGTGCCAGCAGCCCAATGGGACAGGGGGCGATAAATACGCAGTATTTT. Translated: CASSPMGQGAINTQYF.